The present entry profiles one T cell receptor (beta chain) with its context. The target antigen is unknown. This record belongs to a study of T cells in Graves' hyperthyroidism and ophthalmopathy. The overall study: Peripheral blood draws took place at initial diagnosis, ahead of any treatment. Findings and caveats of the study: Most clonotypes expanded in thyroid above 0.001 were likewise present in blood.

Clinical Activity Scores of at least 3, NOSPECS grades of at least 4 and durations under 3 months characterized ophthalmopathy patients. Orbital computed tomography, thyroid ultrasound, serum thyroxine and TRAb, and clinical symptoms together informed the diagnoses. The ends were cut back, 6 bases at V and 10 bases at J, with 12 bases in the middle. CDR3 size: 10 residues. Germline lookup yields CDR1 SQVTM and CDR2 ANQGSEA. The investigators amplified TCR beta CDR3 regions from RNA transcripts. The HTBI primer set drove a first-round RT-PCR of the TCR CDR3. MiXCR, run by TCRdb on the multiplex PCR reads, gives a single entry per CDR3 protein. The data contain roughly 380,000 distinct CDR3 sequences, 15% to 20% of them singletons.

The chain is built from TRBV29-1 and TRBJ1-1; D ambiguous. The sample comprised blood. This sequence originates from a woman aged 40 to 50 with Graves' ophthalmopathy. The CDR3, as DNA: TGCAGCGTGGCCACGACGGGAGCTTTCTTT. Translation gives CSVATTGAFF.